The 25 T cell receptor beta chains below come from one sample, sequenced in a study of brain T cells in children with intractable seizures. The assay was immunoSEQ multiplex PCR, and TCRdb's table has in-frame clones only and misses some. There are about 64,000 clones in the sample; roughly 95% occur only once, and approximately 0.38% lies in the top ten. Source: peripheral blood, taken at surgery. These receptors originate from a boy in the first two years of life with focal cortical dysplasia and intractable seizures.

CDR3 residues: CASSTTAAEKLFF. DNA of the CDR3: TGTGCCAGTAGTACAACCGCGGCTGAAAAACTGTTTTTT. The rearrangement links TRBV19 to TRBJ1-4; no firm D call. V lost 4 bases and J lost 7, with 10 bases in between. The CDR3 runs 13 residues. CDR1 is LNHDA and CDR2 is SQIVND in the germline V gene (reference sequence).

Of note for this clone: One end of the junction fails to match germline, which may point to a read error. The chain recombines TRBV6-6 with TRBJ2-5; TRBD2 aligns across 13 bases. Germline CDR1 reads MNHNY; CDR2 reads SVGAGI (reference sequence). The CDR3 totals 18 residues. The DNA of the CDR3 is TGTGCCAGCAGTCCCTGGACTAGCGGGAGAGATCCGTGGGAGACCCCGTACTTC. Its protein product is CASSPWTSGRDPWETPYF.

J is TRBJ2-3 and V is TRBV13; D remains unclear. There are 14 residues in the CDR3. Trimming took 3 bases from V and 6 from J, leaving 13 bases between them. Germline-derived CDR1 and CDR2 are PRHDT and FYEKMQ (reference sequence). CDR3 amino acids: CASSFEHQGDTQYF. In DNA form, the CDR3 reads TGTGCCAGCAGCTTTGAACATCAAGGGGATACGCAGTATTTT.

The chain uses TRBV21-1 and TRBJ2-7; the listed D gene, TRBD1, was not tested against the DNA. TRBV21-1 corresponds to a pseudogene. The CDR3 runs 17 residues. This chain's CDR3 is CASSRRRWTGNYYEQYF. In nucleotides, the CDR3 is TGTGCCAGCAGCCGACGCCGTTGGACAGGGAATTACTACGAGCAGTACTTC.

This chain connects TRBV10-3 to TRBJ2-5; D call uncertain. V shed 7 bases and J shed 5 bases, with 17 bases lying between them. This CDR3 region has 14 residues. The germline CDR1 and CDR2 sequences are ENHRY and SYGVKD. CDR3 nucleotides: TGTGCCATCAACTCCGGAGATGGGCAGGAGACCCAGTACTTC. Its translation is CAINSGDGQETQYF.

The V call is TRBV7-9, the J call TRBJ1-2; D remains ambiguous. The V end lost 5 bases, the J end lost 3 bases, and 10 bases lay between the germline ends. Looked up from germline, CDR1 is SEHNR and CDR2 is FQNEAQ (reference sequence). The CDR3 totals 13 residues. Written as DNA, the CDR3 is TGTGCCAGCAGCCATGCGGTTTACTATGGCTACACCTTC. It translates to CASSHAVYYGYTF.

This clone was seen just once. The CDR3 DNA follows: TGTGCCAGCAGCCAAGATGATCGGAGCAGCTCCTACAATGAGCAGTTCTTC. Protein: CASSQDDRSSSYNEQFF. The chain has TRBV4-2 and TRBJ2-1, with D unresolved. V was trimmed by 0 bases and J by 0 bases, leaving 12 bases between them. Germline values: CDR1 LGHNA, CDR2 YNFKEQ. CDR3 size: 17 residues.

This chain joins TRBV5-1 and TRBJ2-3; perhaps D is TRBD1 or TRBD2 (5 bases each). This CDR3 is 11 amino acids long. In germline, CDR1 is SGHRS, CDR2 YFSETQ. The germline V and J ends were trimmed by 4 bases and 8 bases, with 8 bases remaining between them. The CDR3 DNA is TGCGCCAGCAGCGATGGGACTACGCAGTATTTT. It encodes CASSDGTTQYF.

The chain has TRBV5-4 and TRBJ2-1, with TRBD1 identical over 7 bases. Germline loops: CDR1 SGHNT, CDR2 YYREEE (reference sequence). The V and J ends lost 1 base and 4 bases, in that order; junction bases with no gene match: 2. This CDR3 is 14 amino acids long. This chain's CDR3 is CASSLRGRYNEQFF. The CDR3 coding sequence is TGTGCCAGCAGCTTGAGGGGGCGTTACAATGAGCAGTTCTTC.

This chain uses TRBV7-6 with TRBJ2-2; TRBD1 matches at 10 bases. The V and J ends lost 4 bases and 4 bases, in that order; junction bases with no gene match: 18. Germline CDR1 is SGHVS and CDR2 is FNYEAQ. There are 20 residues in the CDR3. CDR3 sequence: CASSSTRGQGPESFTGELFF. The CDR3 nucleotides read TGTGCCAGCAGCTCCACTAGGGGACAGGGGCCGGAAAGTTTCACCGGGGAGCTGTTTTTT.

CDR3 coding DNA: TGTGCCAGCAGCCCCGGACTAGCGGGAGCGGGGAATGAGCAGTTCTTC. Translated: CASSPGLAGAGNEQFF. The V gene is TRBV7-2, the J gene TRBJ2-1, with 13 bases aligning to TRBD2. Germline assignment: CDR1 SGHTA and CDR2 FQGNSA. The CDR3 covers 16 residues. The ends lost 5 bases at V and 7 bases at J; junction bases unmatched: 8.

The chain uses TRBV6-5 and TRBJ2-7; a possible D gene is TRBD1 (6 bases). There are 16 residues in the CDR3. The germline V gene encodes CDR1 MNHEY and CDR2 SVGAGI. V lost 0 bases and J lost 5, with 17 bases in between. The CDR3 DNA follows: TGTGCCAGCAGTTACTCCGCTCGTACAGGGAAAGACGAGCAGTACTTC. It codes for CASSYSARTGKDEQYF.

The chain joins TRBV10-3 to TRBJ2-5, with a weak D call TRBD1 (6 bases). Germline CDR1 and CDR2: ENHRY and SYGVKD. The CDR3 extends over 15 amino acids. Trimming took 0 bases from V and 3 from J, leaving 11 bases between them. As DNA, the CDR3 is TGTGCCATCAGTGAGTCCCCTGCAGGGGAAGAGACCCAGTACTTC. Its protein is CAISESPAGEETQYF.

The chain's CDR3 is CASSLSGGTETQYF. DNA for the CDR3: TGTGCCAGCAGCCTTAGCGGGGGGACAGAGACCCAGTACTTC. This sequence joins TRBV11-2 and TRBJ2-5; 10 bases agree with TRBD2. CDR1 and CDR2 from the germline V gene are SGHAT and FQNNGV. Trimming removed 5 bases from V and 4 bases from J; junction bases left unmatched: 4. This CDR3 comprises 14 residues.

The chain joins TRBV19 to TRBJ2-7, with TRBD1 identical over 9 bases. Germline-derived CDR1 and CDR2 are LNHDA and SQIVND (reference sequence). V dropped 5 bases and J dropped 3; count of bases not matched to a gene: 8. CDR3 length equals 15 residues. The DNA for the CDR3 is TGTGCCAGTAGTCCTCGGACAGGGGAGAGCTACGAGCAGTACTTC. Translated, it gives CASSPRTGESYEQYF. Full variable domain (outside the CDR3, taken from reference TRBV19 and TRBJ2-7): DGGITQSPKYLFRKEGQNVTLSCEQNLNHDAMYWYRQDPGQGLRLIYYSQIVNDFQKGDIAEGYSVSREKKESFPLTVTSAQKNPTAFYLCASSPRTGESYEQYFGPGTRLTVT.

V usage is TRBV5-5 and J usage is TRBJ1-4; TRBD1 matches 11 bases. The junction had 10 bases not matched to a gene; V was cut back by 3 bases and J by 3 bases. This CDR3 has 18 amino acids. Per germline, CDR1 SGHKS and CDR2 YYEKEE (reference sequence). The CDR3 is CASSSRTGGRGANEKLFF. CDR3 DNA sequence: TGTGCCAGCAGCTCTCGGACAGGGGGCCGAGGAGCTAATGAAAAACTGTTTTTT.

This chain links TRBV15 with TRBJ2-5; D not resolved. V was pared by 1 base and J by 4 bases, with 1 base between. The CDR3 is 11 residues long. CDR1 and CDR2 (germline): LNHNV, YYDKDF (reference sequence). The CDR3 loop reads CATSRGETQYF. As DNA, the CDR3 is TGTGCCACCAGCAGAGGAGAGACCCAGTACTTC.

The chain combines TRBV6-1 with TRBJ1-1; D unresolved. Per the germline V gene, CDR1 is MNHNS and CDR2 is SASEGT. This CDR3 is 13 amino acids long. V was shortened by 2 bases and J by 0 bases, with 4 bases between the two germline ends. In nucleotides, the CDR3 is TGTGCCAGCAGTGAAAGGCTGAACACTGAAGCTTTCTTT. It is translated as CASSERLNTEAFF.

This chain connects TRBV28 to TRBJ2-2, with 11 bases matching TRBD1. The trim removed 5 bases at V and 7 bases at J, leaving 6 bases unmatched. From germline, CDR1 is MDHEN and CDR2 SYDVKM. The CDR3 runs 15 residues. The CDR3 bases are TGTGCCAGCAGTCCGGGGACAGGGGGAATCGGGGAGCTGTTTTTT. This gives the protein CASSPGTGGIGELFF.

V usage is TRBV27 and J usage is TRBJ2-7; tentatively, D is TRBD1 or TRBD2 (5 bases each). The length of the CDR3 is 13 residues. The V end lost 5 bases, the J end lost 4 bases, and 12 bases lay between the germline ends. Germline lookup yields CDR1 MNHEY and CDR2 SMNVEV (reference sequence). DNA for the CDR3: TGTGCCAGCAGTCCCGGGGCCACATACGAGCAGTACTTC. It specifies CASSPGATYEQYF.

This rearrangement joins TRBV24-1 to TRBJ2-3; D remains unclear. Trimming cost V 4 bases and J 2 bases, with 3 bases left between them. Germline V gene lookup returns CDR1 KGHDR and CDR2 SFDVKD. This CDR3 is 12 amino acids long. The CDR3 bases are TGTGCCACCAGTGAGGCCACAGATACGCAGTATTTT. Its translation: CATSEATDTQYF.

CDR3 DNA: TGTGCCAGCAGCTTAGGAGGGGGAGTGAGTGACGGGGAGCTGTTTTTT. Translating gives CASSLGGGVSDGELFF. The chain uses TRBV11-3 and TRBJ2-2; TRBD1 might be the D (6 bases). Between the trimmed V and J ends, which lost 1 base and 7 bases, there was a span of 16 bases. Germline CDR1 reads SGHNT; CDR2 reads YENEEA. The CDR3 spans 16 residues.

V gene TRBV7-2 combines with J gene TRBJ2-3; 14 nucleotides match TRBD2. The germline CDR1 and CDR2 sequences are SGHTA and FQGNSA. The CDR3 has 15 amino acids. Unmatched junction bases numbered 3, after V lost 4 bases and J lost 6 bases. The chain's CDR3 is CASSSRLAGGDTQYF. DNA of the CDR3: TGTGCCAGCAGCTCGCGACTAGCGGGGGGGGATACGCAGTATTTT. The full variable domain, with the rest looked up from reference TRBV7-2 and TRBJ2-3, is GAGVSQSPSNKVTEKGKDVELRCDPISGHTALYWYRQSLGQGLEFLIYFQGNSAPDKSGLPSDRFSAERTGGSVSTLTIQRTQQEDSAVYLCASSSRLAGGDTQYFGPGTRLTVL.

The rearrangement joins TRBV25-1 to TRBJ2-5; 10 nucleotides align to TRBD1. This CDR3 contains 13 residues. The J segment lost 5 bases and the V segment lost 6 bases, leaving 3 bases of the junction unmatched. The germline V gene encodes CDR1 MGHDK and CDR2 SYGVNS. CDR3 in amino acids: CASRTGGRETQYF. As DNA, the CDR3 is TGTGCCAGCAGGACAGGGGGCCGGGAGACCCAGTACTTC.

The chain's CDR3 is CASSLGPDSYEQYF. CDR3 coding DNA: TGCGCCAGCAGCTTGGGCCCTGACTCCTACGAGCAGTACTTC. The genes are TRBV5-1 and TRBJ2-7; D gene ambiguous. Trimming took off 0 bases at V and 0 bases at J, with 7 bases between the two ends. The CDR3 totals 14 residues. Germline lookup yields CDR1 SGHRS and CDR2 YFSETQ.